The 10 T cell receptor beta chains presented below share a single source sample, sequenced in a study of blood T cell repertoires in COVID-19. The method was immunoSEQ multiplex PCR; TCRdb's version includes in-frame clones alone and lacks a portion of them. The sample lists 250,000 or so clones, around 80% occurring once. The sequenced material came from PBMCs or T cells enriched from blood (not recorded which). The source is a man in his 60s who had recovered from COVID-19.

The chain uses TRBV5-8 and TRBJ2-7; D perhaps matches TRBD2 (5 bases). This CDR3 is built from 13 residues. The germline V gene encodes CDR1 SGHTS and CDR2 YDEGEE. Deletions cut 5 bases from V and 2 bases from J, with 11 bases between. The CDR3 nucleotides are TGTGCCAGCAGTTTTGCCGGGACCTACGAGCAGTACTTC. This encodes CASSFAGTYEQYF.

V usage is TRBV29-1 and J usage is TRBJ2-1; possibly TRBD1 for D (7 bases). The V end lost 1 base, the J end lost 3 bases, and 13 bases lay between the germline ends. This CDR3 is built from 15 residues. Looked up from germline, CDR1 is SQVTM and CDR2 is ANQGSEA. The chain's CDR3 is CSVEAGGQSYNEQFF. The CDR3 nucleotides are TGCAGCGTTGAAGCCGGGGGACAGAGCTACAATGAGCAGTTCTTC.

This rearrangement joins TRBV24-1 to TRBJ2-7, with 8 positions matching TRBD2. There are 14 residues in the CDR3. J gave up 1 base and V 4 bases, and 2 bases lay outside the gene matches. Germline V gives CDR1 KGHDR, CDR2 SFDVKD. CDR3 region: CATSDTSGSYEQYF. CDR3 bases: TGTGCCACCAGTGACACTAGCGGTTCCTACGAGCAGTACTTC.

The rearrangement joins TRBV5-4 to TRBJ2-7; the match to TRBD2 covers 15 bases. V was pared by 1 base and J by 2 bases, with 4 bases of the junction left unmatched. The CDR3 length is 17 residues. Germline-derived CDR1 and CDR2 are SGHNT and YYREEE (reference sequence). CDR3 loop: CASSLFRTSGGAYEQYF. CDR3 DNA sequence: TGTGCCAGCAGCTTGTTTCGGACTAGCGGGGGGGCCTACGAGCAGTACTTC.

This clone was counted once. The genes are TRBV5-8 and TRBJ1-1, with unresolved D. This CDR3 comprises 14 residues. The V and J ends lost 1 base and 8 bases respectively, with 15 bases between them. Per the germline V gene, CDR1 is SGHTS and CDR2 is YDEGEE. The CDR3 reads CASSLSYSSPEAFF. In DNA, the CDR3 is TGTGCCAGCAGCTTGTCTTATTCTAGTCCCGAAGCTTTCTTT.

The chain carries TRBV6-5 and TRBJ2-1; D may be TRBD2 (8 bases). In germline, CDR1 is MNHEY, CDR2 SVGAGI. V lost 10 bases, J lost 4 bases, and 20 bases lay in between. The CDR3 contains 15 residues. CDR3 nucleotides: TGTGCCACCCGGGGGGGAGGGGGCGCGTACAATGAGCAGTTCTTC. Encoded protein: CATRGGGGAYNEQFF.

CDR3 DNA: TGTGCCAGCAGCCAAGACCCTTCTGGAAACACCATATATTTT. Translating gives CASSQDPSGNTIYF. The chain is built from TRBV3-1 (or the pseudogene TRBV3-2) and TRBJ1-3, with D uncertain. V gave up 0 bases and J gave up 1 base, with 4 bases separating them. The CDR3 spans 14 residues. Germline CDR1 reads LGHDT; CDR2 reads YNNKEL (reference sequence).

The CDR3 here is CASSLGASGYNEQFF. CDR3 nucleotides: TGCGCCAGCAGCTTGGGGGCTAGCGGATACAATGAGCAGTTCTTC. The rearrangement links TRBV5-1 to TRBJ2-1, with 7 bases lining up with TRBD2. V shed 0 bases, J shed 4 bases, and the junction held 4 bases outside the gene matches. CDR1 is SGHRS, CDR2 YFSETQ, per germline. This CDR3 has 15 residues.

This chain links TRBV12-3 or TRBV12-4 with TRBJ2-3, with D tentatively TRBD1 (6 bases). This CDR3 has 12 amino acids. The germline V and J ends were trimmed by 9 bases and 3 bases, with 10 bases remaining between them. The CDR3 nucleotides are TGTGCCAGTACCGGGACAACAGATACGCAGTATTTT. Translating it yields CASTGTTDTQYF.

V and J are TRBV18 and TRBJ1-2; TRBD1 might be the D (6 bases). Trimming stripped 2 bases from V and 5 bases from J, with 12 bases between. Germline CDR1 and CDR2: KGHSH and LQKENI. The CDR3 is made up of 14 amino acids. The CDR3 sequence: CASSPSGGRYGYTF. As DNA, the CDR3 is TGTGCCAGCTCACCATCGGGGGGCCGGTATGGCTACACCTTC.